The rows below give T cell receptor beta chains drawn from one sample of a study of STAT5B mutations in CD4+ large granular lymphocyte leukemia. Only in-frame clones appear in the TCRdb table, and some are missing; sequencing was by immunoSEQ multiplex PCR. The sample holds tens of thousands of clones, about four fifths seen once. The sequencing sample was made of CD4+ T cells from blood buffy coats. The receptors were sampled from a human donor in good health. CDR3s include the opening cysteine and the closing phenylalanine or tryptophan. D genes are given only for firm matches. A clone size is listed for some rows: how often the clone was seen (once, few, many), or a class if it is expanded.

j_gene: TRBJ2-1; d_gene: TRBD2; abundance: few; v_gene: TRBV5-1; CDR3nt: TGCGCCAGCAGCTTGGTAGGTAGCGGGGCCTACAATGAGCAGTTCTTC; CDR3aa: CASSLVGSGAYNEQFF
j_gene: TRBJ2-7; d_gene: NA; abundance: few; v_gene: TRBV19; CDR3nt: TGTGCCACCAGGGGGGGGGTGAGCTCCTACGAGCAGTACTTC; CDR3aa: CATRGGVSSYEQYF
j_gene: TRBJ2-3; d_gene: TRBD2; abundance: NA; v_gene: TRBV7-3; CDR3nt: TGTGCCAGCAGCCTGACTAGCGTAGATACGCAGTATTTT; CDR3aa: CASSLTSVDTQYF
j_gene: TRBJ2-1; d_gene: TRBD2; abundance: NA; v_gene: TRBV5-4; CDR3nt: TGTGCCAGCAGCTCTCCTCCTGTGACTAGCGGGAGTATGTACGTCGATGAGCAGTTCTTC; CDR3aa: CASSSPPVTSGSMYVDEQFF
j_gene: TRBJ2-7; d_gene: NA; abundance: NA; v_gene: TRBV6-5; CDR3nt: TGTGCCAGCAGTTCCCGCCCGGTAATCGACGAGCAGTACTTC; CDR3aa: CASSSRPVIDEQYF
j_gene: TRBJ2-1; d_gene: NA; abundance: NA; v_gene: TRBV5-1; CDR3nt: TGCGCCAGCAGCGAGGGACTTGGGGCCTACAATGAGCAGTTCTTC; CDR3aa: CASSEGLGAYNEQFF
j_gene: TRBJ2-3; d_gene: NA; abundance: NA; v_gene: TRBV19; CDR3nt: TGTGCCAGTAGTATAGGGAGAGATACGCAGTATTTT; CDR3aa: CASSIGRDTQYF
j_gene: TRBJ2-1; d_gene: TRBD2; abundance: few; v_gene: TRBV7-2; CDR3nt: TGCGTAGTCGGGGGGGCCGATGAGCAGTTCTTC; CDR3aa: CVVGGADEQFF
j_gene: TRBJ2-3; d_gene: TRBD2; abundance: NA; v_gene: TRBV2; CDR3nt: TGTGCCAGCAATCTAGCGGCCACAGATACGCAGTATTTT; CDR3aa: CASNLAATDTQYF
j_gene: TRBJ2-3; d_gene: TRBD2; abundance: NA; v_gene: TRBV11-3; CDR3nt: TGTGCCAGCAGTCTCGGGGGGGCAGATACGCAGTATTTT; CDR3aa: CASSLGGADTQYF
j_gene: TRBJ1-1; d_gene: TRBD1; abundance: NA; v_gene: TRBV11-2; CDR3nt: TGTGCCAGCAGTTGGGGACAGGGGGACCATAAAGCTTTCTTT; CDR3aa: CASSWGQGDHKAFF
j_gene: TRBJ1-5; d_gene: NA; abundance: NA; v_gene: TRBV7-9; CDR3nt: TGTGCCAGCAGCTTACTGGGGCAGCCCCAGCATTTT; CDR3aa: CASSLLGQPQHF
j_gene: TRBJ1-4; d_gene: NA; abundance: once; v_gene: TRBV28; CDR3nt: TGTGCCAGCAGCCCCGTCAAAGGACCAGAGCTATATGAAAAACTGTTTTTT; CDR3aa: CASSPVKGPELYEKLFF
j_gene: TRBJ2-3; d_gene: TRBD2; abundance: NA; v_gene: TRBV11-3; CDR3nt: TGTGCCAGCAGCCCCGGACTAGCGGGCAGCACAGATACGCAGTATTTT; CDR3aa: CASSPGLAGSTDTQYF
j_gene: TRBJ2-6; d_gene: TRBD1; abundance: NA; v_gene: TRBV7-2; CDR3nt: TGTGCCAGCAGCTCTTACAGGGGTTCTGGGGCCAACGTCCTGACTTTC; CDR3aa: CASSSYRGSGANVLTF
j_gene: TRBJ1-1; d_gene: TRBD1; abundance: NA; v_gene: TRBV7-9; CDR3nt: TGTGCCAGCAGCTGGCGACAGGGTAAGGGGGACACTGAAGCTTTCTTT; CDR3aa: CASSWRQGKGDTEAFF
j_gene: TRBJ1-1; d_gene: NA; abundance: NA; v_gene: TRBV30; CDR3nt: TGTGCCTGGAGTTCTGGGATGAACACTGAAGCTTTCTTT; CDR3aa: CAWSSGMNTEAFF
j_gene: TRBJ1-2; d_gene: NA; abundance: once; v_gene: TRBV7-9; CDR3nt: TGTGCCAGCAGCTTTGGACAGTCACTTAACTATGGCTACACCTTC; CDR3aa: CASSFGQSLNYGYTF
j_gene: TRBJ2-2; d_gene: NA; abundance: NA; v_gene: TRBV4-1; CDR3nt: TGCGCCAGCAGCCCTTTCGGACTACCCGGGGAGCTGTTTTTT; CDR3aa: CASSPFGLPGELFF
j_gene: TRBJ1-5; d_gene: TRBD1; abundance: NA; v_gene: TRBV4-1; CDR3nt: TGCGCCAGCAGCGGACCACGGGACAGCTCAAATCAGCCCCAGCATTTT; CDR3aa: CASSGPRDSSNQPQHF
j_gene: TRBJ2-1; d_gene: NA; abundance: NA; v_gene: TRBV7-3; CDR3nt: TGTGCCAGCAGCTTAATATGGGGGCCGAGTAATGAGCAGTTCTTC; CDR3aa: CASSLIWGPSNEQFF
j_gene: TRBJ1-5; d_gene: NA; abundance: few; v_gene: TRBV28; CDR3nt: TGTGCCAGCAGTTTTTCCAATCAGCCCCAGCATTTT; CDR3aa: CASSFSNQPQHF
j_gene: TRBJ2-2; d_gene: TRBD1; abundance: few; v_gene: TRBV19; CDR3nt: TGTGCCAGTAGTCCTCGGACAGGCGACACCGGGGAGCTGTTTTTT; CDR3aa: CASSPRTGDTGELFF
j_gene: TRBJ2-3; d_gene: TRBD2; abundance: once; v_gene: TRBV29-1; CDR3nt: TGCAGCGTTGAGGGGACTAGCGGGGGGGCCGGCTCCGGATCTAGCACAGATACGCAGTATTTT; CDR3aa: CSVEGTSGGAGSGSSTDTQYF
j_gene: TRBJ2-7; d_gene: TRBD1; abundance: NA; v_gene: TRBV7-6; CDR3nt: TGTGCCAGCAGCTTTGGGGACAGGGGAGCCTACGAGCAGTACTTC; CDR3aa: CASSFGDRGAYEQYF
j_gene: TRBJ2-7; d_gene: NA; abundance: NA; v_gene: TRBV19; CDR3nt: TGTGCCGTCGGACGCCCAGGGGGGAACTACGAGCAGTACTTC; CDR3aa: CAVGRPGGNYEQYF
j_gene: TRBJ2-5; d_gene: NA; abundance: NA; v_gene: TRBV7-2; CDR3nt: TGTGCCAGCAGCTTAGACCCATCCCGTGCCCAGTACTTC; CDR3aa: CASSLDPSRAQYF
j_gene: TRBJ1-4; d_gene: NA; abundance: NA; v_gene: TRBV6-1; CDR3nt: TGTGCCGCACAGGGACTTGAGGAAAAACTGTTTTTT; CDR3aa: CAAQGLEEKLFF
j_gene: TRBJ2-1; d_gene: NA; abundance: NA; v_gene: TRBV6-1; CDR3nt: TGTGCCAGCAGCGCTATTCTGAATGAGCAGTTCTTC; CDR3aa: CASSAILNEQFF
j_gene: TRBJ2-2; d_gene: NA; abundance: NA; v_gene: TRBV18; CDR3nt: TGTGCCAGCTCACCGCGGCAGGGGATAGGGACCGGGGAGCTGTTTTTT; CDR3aa: CASSPRQGIGTGELFF
j_gene: TRBJ2-3; d_gene: TRBD2; abundance: NA; v_gene: TRBV10-3; CDR3nt: TGTGCCATCAGTGCCCTAGCGGAGAGCACAGATACGCAGTATTTT; CDR3aa: CAISALAESTDTQYF
j_gene: TRBJ2-7; d_gene: TRBD2; abundance: NA; v_gene: TRBV27; CDR3nt: TGTGCCAGCAGTTTATTAGGCGGGAGCGGGTACGAGCAGTACTTC; CDR3aa: CASSLLGGSGYEQYF
j_gene: TRBJ2-1; d_gene: TRBD2; abundance: NA; v_gene: TRBV7-3; CDR3nt: TGTGCCAGCAGCCCGCGGGGCGGGGGGGTCACCCTCTACAATGAGCAGTTCTTC; CDR3aa: CASSPRGGGVTLYNEQFF
j_gene: TRBJ1-1; d_gene: NA; abundance: NA; v_gene: TRBV18; CDR3nt: TGTGCCAGCTCACCCTTCTTCGGGAAGAACACTGAAGCTTTCTTT; CDR3aa: CASSPFFGKNTEAFF
j_gene: TRBJ2-5; d_gene: NA; abundance: NA; v_gene: TRBV19; CDR3nt: TGTGCCAGTAGTATGGGCGTGGTTACTTTACAAGAGACCCAGTACTTC; CDR3aa: CASSMGVVTLQETQYF
j_gene: TRBJ2-2; d_gene: NA; abundance: NA; v_gene: TRBV19; CDR3nt: TGTGCCAGTAGGCTAGGAGCACACACCGGGGAGCTGTTTTTT; CDR3aa: CASRLGAHTGELFF
j_gene: TRBJ2-1; d_gene: TRBD2; abundance: NA; v_gene: TRBV10-3; CDR3nt: TGTGCCATCAGTGTGGGACTAGCGGCTAACAATGAGCAGTTCTTC; CDR3aa: CAISVGLAANNEQFF
j_gene: TRBJ2-7; d_gene: NA; abundance: NA; v_gene: TRBV5-1; CDR3nt: TGCGCCAGCAGCTTGGGCGGAACCTACGAGCAGTACTTC; CDR3aa: CASSLGGTYEQYF
j_gene: TRBJ2-6; d_gene: TRBD1; abundance: NA; v_gene: TRBV9; CDR3nt: TGTGCCAGCAGCGGGGACAGGGGGCGCGATATGGGCTCTGGGGCCAACGTCCTGACTTTC; CDR3aa: CASSGDRGRDMGSGANVLTF
j_gene: TRBJ1-4; d_gene: NA; abundance: NA; v_gene: TRBV6-6; CDR3nt: TGTGCCAGCAGTTACAGGATAGGAGAAAAACTGTTTTTT; CDR3aa: CASSYRIGEKLFF
j_gene: TRBJ2-7; d_gene: TRBD1; abundance: once; v_gene: TRBV5-6; CDR3nt: TGTGCCAGCAGCTTCGCACAGGGGGCCTACGAGCAGTACTTC; CDR3aa: CASSFAQGAYEQYF
j_gene: TRBJ2-3; d_gene: NA; abundance: NA; v_gene: TRBV19; CDR3nt: TGTGCCAGTAGTATCAGTCTACTTAGCACAGATACGCAGTATTTT; CDR3aa: CASSISLLSTDTQYF
j_gene: TRBJ2-1; d_gene: NA; abundance: once; v_gene: TRBV6-6; CDR3nt: TGTGCCAGCAGTCCCTCGGAAACTCGGAATGAGCAGTTCTTC; CDR3aa: CASSPSETRNEQFF
j_gene: TRBJ1-1; d_gene: TRBD1; abundance: NA; v_gene: TRBV6-6; CDR3nt: TGTGCCAGCAGACTTGGGACAGAAGGCACTGAAGCTTTCTTT; CDR3aa: CASRLGTEGTEAFF
j_gene: TRBJ2-5; d_gene: TRBD2; abundance: NA; v_gene: TRBV9; CDR3nt: TGTGCCAGCAGCGTAGCGGGGGCTAGCGGGGGCCTGCAAGAGACCCAGTACTTC; CDR3aa: CASSVAGASGGLQETQYF
j_gene: TRBJ2-7; d_gene: TRBD2; abundance: NA; v_gene: TRBV18; CDR3nt: TGTGCCAGCTCACGGCGGGGACTAGCGGGAGGTGGCGAGCAGTACTTC; CDR3aa: CASSRRGLAGGGEQYF
j_gene: TRBJ2-1; d_gene: TRBD2; abundance: NA; v_gene: TRBV19; CDR3nt: TGTGCCAGTAGGGTCGAGGGACTTAGCGGGGACTACAATGAGCAGTTCTTC; CDR3aa: CASRVEGLSGDYNEQFF
j_gene: TRBJ2-1; d_gene: TRBD2; abundance: NA; v_gene: TRBV4-1; CDR3nt: TGCGCCAGCAGCCTCGGACTAGCGGTAAGCTCCTACAATGAGCAGTTCTTC; CDR3aa: CASSLGLAVSSYNEQFF
j_gene: TRBJ2-3; d_gene: NA; abundance: once; v_gene: TRBV7-2; CDR3nt: TGTGCCAGCAGCGCTACAGGGTTCACAGATACGCAGTATTTT; CDR3aa: CASSATGFTDTQYF
j_gene: TRBJ2-7; d_gene: NA; abundance: NA; v_gene: TRBV30; CDR3nt: TGTGCCTGGAGTCCGGGCTCCTCCTACGAGCAGTACTTC; CDR3aa: CAWSPGSSYEQYF
j_gene: TRBJ2-2; d_gene: NA; abundance: few; v_gene: TRBV11-2; CDR3nt: TGTGCCAGCAGCGATCAGGGGACCGGGGAGCTGTTTTTT; CDR3aa: CASSDQGTGELFF
j_gene: TRBJ1-4; d_gene: NA; abundance: NA; v_gene: TRBV19; CDR3nt: TGTGCCAGTACCTCAGGGAGGTCTAATGAAAAACTGTTTTTT; CDR3aa: CASTSGRSNEKLFF
j_gene: TRBJ2-1; d_gene: NA; abundance: NA; v_gene: TRBV5-1; CDR3nt: TGCGCCAGCAGCAGTTCAGGGTTCGGGGTTTCCTACAATGAGCAGTTCTTC; CDR3aa: CASSSSGFGVSYNEQFF